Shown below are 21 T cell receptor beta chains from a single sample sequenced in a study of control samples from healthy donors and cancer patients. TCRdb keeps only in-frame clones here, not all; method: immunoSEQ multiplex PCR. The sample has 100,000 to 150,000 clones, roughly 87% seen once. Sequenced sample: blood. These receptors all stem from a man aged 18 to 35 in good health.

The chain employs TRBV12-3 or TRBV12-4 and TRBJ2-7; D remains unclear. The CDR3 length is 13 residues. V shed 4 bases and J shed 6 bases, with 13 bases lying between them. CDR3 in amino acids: CASSSNRVSEQYF. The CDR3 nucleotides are TGTGCCAGCAGTTCCAATAGGGTGAGCGAGCAGTACTTC.

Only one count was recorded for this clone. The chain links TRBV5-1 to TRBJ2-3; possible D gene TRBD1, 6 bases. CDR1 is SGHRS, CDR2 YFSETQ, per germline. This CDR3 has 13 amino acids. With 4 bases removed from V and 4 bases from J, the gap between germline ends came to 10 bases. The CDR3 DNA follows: TGCGCCAGCAGCACTGAGGGGGCAGATACGCAGTATTTT. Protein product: CASSTEGADTQYF. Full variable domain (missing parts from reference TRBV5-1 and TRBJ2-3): KAGVTQTPRYLIKTRGQQVTLSCSPISGHRSVSWYQQTPGQGLQFLFEYFSETQRNKGNFPGRFSGRQFSNSRSEMNVSTLELGDSALYLCASSTEGADTQYFGPGTRLTVL.

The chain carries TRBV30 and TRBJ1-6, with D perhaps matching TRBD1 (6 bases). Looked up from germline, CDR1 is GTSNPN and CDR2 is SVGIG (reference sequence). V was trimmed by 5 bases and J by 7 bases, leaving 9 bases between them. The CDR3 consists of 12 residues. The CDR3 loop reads CAWDRTNSPLHF. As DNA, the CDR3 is TGTGCCTGGGACAGGACGAATTCACCCCTCCACTTT. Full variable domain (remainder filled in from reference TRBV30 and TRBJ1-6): SQTIHQWPATLVQPVGSPLSLECTVEGTSNPNLYWYRQAAGRGLQLLFYSVGIGQISSEVPQNLSASRPQDRQFILSSKKLLLSDSGFYLCAWDRTNSPLHFGNGTRLTVT.

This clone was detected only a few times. The CDR3: CSVEAVVRDTQYF. DNA of the CDR3: TGCAGCGTTGAAGCAGTTGTTAGAGATACGCAGTATTTT. The chain links TRBV29-1 to TRBJ2-3, with D unclear. Trimming took off 1 base at V and 5 bases at J, with 10 bases between the two ends. There are 13 residues in the CDR3. CDR1 and CDR2 from the germline V gene are SQVTM and ANQGSEA.

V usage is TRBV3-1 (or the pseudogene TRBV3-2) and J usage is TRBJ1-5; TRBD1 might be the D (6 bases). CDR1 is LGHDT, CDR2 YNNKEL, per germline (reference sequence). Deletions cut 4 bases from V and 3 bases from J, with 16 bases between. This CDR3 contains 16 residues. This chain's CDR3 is CASSPEGGTNNQPQHF. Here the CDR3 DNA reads TGTGCCAGCAGCCCTGAGGGGGGCACCAACAATCAGCCCCAGCATTTT.

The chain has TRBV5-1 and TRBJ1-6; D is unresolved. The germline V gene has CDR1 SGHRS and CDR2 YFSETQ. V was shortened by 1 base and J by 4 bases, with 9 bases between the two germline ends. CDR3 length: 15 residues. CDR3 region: CASSLLTDYNSPLHF. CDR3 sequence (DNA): TGCGCCAGCAGCTTGCTTACAGATTATAATTCACCCCTCCACTTT.

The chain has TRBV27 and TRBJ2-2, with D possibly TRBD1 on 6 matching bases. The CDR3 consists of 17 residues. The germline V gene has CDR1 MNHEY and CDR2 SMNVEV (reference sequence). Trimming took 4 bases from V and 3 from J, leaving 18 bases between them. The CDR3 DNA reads TGTGCCAGCAGTTCCTACCCCGCCAGGGGATACACCGGGGAGCTGTTTTTT. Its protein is CASSSYPARGYTGELFF.

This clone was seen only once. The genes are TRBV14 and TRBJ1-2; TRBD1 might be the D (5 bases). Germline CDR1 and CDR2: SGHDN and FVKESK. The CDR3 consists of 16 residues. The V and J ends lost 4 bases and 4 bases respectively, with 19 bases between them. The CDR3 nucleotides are TGTGCCAGCAGCCGAAATAGGGGACTATCGCCCTATGGCTACACCTTC. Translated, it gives CASSRNRGLSPYGYTF.

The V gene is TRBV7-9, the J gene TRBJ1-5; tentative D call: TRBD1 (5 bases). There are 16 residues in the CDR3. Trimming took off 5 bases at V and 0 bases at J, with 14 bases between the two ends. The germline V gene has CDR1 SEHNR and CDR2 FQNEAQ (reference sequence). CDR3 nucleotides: TGTGCCAGCAGCGCCTACACAGGAGATAGCAATCAGCCCCAGCATTTT. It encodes CASSAYTGDSNQPQHF.

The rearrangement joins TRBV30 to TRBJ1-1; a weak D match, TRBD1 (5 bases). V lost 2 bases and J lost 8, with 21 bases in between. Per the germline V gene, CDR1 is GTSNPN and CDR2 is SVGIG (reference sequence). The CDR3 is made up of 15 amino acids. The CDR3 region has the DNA TGTGCCTGGAGTATATGGAAGTTGACACAGGCAGAAGCTTTCTTT. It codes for CAWSIWKLTQAEAFF.

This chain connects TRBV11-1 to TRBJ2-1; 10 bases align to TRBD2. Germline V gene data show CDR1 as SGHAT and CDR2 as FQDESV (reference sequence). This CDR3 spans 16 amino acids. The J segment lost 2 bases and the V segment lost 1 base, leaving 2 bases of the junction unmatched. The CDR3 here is CASSLGGTSAYNEQFF. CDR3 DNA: TGTGCCAGCAGCTTAGGAGGGACTAGCGCCTACAATGAGCAGTTCTTC. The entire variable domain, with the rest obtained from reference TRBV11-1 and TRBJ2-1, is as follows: EAEVAQSPRYKITEKSQAVAFWCDPISGHATLYWYRQILGQGPELLVQFQDESVVDDSQLPKDRFSAERLKGVDSTLKIQPAELGDSAMYLCASSLGGTSAYNEQFFGPGTRLTVL.

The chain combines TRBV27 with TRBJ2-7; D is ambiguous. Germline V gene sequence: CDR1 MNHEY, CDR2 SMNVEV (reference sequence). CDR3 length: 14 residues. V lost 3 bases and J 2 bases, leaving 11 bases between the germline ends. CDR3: CASSFTRYPYEQYF. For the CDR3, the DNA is TGTGCCAGCAGTTTCACCAGGTATCCCTACGAGCAGTACTTC.

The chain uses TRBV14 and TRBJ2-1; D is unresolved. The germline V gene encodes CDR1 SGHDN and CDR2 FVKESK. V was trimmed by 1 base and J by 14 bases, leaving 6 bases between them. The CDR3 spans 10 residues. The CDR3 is CASSQGLKFF. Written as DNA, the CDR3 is TGTGCCAGCAGCCAAGGGTTGAAGTTCTTC.

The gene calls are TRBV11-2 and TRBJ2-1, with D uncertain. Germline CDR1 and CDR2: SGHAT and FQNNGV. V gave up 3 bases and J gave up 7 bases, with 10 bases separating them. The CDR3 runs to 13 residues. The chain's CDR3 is CASSFYVGNEQFF. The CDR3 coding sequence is TGTGCCAGCAGCTTTTACGTCGGGAATGAGCAGTTCTTC.

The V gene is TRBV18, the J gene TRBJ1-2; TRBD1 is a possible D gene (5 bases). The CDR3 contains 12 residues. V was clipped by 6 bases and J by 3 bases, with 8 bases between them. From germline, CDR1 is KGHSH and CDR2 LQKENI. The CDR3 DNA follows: TGTGCCAGCTCCAGGGACGACTATGGCTACACCTTC. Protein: CASSRDDYGYTF.

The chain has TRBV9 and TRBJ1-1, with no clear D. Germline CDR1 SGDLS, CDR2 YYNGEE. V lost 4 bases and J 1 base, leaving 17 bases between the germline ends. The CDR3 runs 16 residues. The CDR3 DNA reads TGTGCCAGCAGCTCCGCGGGCGGGGTCGCGAACACTGAAGCTTTCTTT. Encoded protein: CASSSAGGVANTEAFF.

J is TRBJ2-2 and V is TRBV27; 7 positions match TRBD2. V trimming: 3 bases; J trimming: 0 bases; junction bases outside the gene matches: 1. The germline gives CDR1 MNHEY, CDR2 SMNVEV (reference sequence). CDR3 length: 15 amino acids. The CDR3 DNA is TGTGCCAGCAGTTTGACTAGCCCGAACACCGGGGAGCTGTTTTTT. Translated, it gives CASSLTSPNTGELFF.

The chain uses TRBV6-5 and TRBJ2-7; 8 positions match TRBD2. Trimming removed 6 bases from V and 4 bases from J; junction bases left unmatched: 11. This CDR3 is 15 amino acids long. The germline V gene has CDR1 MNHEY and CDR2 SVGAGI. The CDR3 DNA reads TGTGCCAGCAGACCCGGGACTAGAGCACTGTACGAGCAGTACTTC. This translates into CASRPGTRALYEQYF.

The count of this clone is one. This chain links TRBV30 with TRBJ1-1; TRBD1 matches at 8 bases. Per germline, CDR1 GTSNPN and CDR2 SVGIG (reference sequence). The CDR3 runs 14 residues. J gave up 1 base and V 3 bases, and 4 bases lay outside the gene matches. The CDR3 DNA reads TGTGCCTGGAGCAGGACAGGGTGGAACACTGAAGCTTTCTTT. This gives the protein CAWSRTGWNTEAFF.

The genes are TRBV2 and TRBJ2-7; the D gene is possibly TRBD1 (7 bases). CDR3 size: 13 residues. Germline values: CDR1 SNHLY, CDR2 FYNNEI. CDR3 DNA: TGTGCAAGAGGCGGGACAGACTCCTACGAGCAGTACTTC. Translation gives CARGGTDSYEQYF. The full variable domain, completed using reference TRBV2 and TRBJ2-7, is EPEVTQTPSHQVTQMGQEVILRCVPISNHLYFYWYRQILGQKVEFLVSFYNNEISEKSEIFDDQFSVERPDGSNFTLKIRSTKLEDSAMYFCARGGTDSYEQYFGPGTRLTVT.

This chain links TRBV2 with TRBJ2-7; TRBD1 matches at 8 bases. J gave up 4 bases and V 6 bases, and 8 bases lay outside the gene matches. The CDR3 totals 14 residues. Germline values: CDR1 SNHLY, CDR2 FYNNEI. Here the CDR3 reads CASSPDRGAYEQYF. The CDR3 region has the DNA TGTGCCAGCAGCCCAGACAGGGGCGCGTACGAGCAGTACTTC.